This T cell receptor (beta chain) was identified in a study of CD8 T cells in ankylosing spondylitis. Notes on the study in general: What seemed typical of ankylosing spondylitis blood was a TCR beta motif built from about eight highly homologous variants.

TCRdb called the 5' RACE reads again in MiXCR, with one record for every CDR3 protein. The sample holds about 700,000 distinct CDR3 sequences; under 20% are singletons and the top ten take around 20%. Note on this clonotype: Its cognate antigen is unknown.

This CDR3 region has 17 residues. Germline CDR1 reads SEHNR; CDR2 reads FQNEAQ (reference sequence). Trimming left V 2 bases short and J 2 bases short, with 16 bases between. The genes are TRBV7-9 and TRBJ2-1; no reliable D call. The sequence was obtained from a male donor with ankylosing spondylitis. Sequencing used blood, either unsorted or a sorted T cell fraction (not recorded which). This chain's CDR3 is CASSLSDRWDTYNEQFF. The CDR3 DNA follows: TGTGCCAGCAGCTTATCTGATAGGTGGGATACCTACAATGAGCAGTTCTTC. The whole variable domain, remainder taken from reference TRBV7-9 and TRBJ2-1, is DTGVSQNPRHKITKRGQNVTFRCDPISEHNRLYWYRQTLGQGPEFLTYFQNEAQLEKSRLLSDRFSAERPKGSFSTLEIQRTEQGDSAMYLCASSLSDRWDTYNEQFFGPGTRLTVL.